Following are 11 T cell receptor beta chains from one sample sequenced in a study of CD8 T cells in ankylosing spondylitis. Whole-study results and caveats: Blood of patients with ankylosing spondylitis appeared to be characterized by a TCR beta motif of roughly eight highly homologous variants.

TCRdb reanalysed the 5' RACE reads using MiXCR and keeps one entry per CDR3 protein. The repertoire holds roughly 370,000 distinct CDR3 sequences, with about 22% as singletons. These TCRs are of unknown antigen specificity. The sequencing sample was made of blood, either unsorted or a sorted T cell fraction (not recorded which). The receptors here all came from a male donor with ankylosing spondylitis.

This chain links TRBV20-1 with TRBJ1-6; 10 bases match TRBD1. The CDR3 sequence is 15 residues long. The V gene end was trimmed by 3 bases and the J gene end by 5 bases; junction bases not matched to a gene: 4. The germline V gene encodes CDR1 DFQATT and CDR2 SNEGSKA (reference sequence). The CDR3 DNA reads TGCAGTGCTAGGGCTGGGACAGGGGATAATTCACCCCTCCACTTT. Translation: CSARAGTGDNSPLHF.

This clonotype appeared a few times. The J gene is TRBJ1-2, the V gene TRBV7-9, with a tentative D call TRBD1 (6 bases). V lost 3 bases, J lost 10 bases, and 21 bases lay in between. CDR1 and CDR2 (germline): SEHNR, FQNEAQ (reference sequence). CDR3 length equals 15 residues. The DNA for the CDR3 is TGTGCCAGCAGCTTGGTCAGGGGCGCGATCAGTCTCTACACCTTC. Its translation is CASSLVRGAISLYTF.

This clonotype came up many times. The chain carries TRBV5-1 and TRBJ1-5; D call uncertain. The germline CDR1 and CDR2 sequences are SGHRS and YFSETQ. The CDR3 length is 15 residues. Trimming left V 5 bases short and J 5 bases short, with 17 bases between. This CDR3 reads CASRLTGNWDQPQHF. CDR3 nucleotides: TGCGCCAGCAGACTTACTGGGAACTGGGATCAGCCCCAGCATTTT.

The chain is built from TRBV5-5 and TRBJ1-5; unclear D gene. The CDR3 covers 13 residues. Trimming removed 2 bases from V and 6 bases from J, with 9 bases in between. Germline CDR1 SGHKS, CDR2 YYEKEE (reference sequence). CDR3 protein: CASSLGFVQPQHF. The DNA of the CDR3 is TGTGCCAGCAGCTTAGGGTTTGTTCAGCCCCAGCATTTT.

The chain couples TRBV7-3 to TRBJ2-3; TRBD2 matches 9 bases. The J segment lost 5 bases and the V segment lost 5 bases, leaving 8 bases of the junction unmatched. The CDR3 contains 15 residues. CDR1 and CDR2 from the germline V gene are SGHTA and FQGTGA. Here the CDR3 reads CASSTSSGAGDTQYF. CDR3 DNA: TGTGCCAGCAGCACTTCTAGCGGGGCGGGAGATACGCAGTATTTT. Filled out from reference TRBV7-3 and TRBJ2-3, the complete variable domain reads GAGVSQTPSNKVTEKGKYVELRCDPISGHTALYWYRQSLGQGPEFLIYFQGTGAADDSGLPNDRFFAVRPEGSVSTLKIQRTERGDSAVYLCASSTSSGAGDTQYFGPGTRLTVL.

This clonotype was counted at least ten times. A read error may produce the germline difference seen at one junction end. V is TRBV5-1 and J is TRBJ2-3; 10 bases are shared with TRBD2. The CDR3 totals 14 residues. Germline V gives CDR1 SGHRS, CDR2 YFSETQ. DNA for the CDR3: TGTGCCAGCAGTTTAAGCGGGAGGGGAGATACGCAGTATTTT. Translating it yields CASSLSGRGDTQYF.

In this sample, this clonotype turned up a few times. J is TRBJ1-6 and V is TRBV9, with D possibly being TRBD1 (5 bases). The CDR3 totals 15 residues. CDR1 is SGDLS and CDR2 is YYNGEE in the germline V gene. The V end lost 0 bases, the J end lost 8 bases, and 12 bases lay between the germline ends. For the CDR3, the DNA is TGTGCCAGCAGCGTAGACAAGGGACGCTATTCACCCCTCCACTTT. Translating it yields CASSVDKGRYSPLHF. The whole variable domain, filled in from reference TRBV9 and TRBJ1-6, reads DSGVTQTPKHLITATGQRVTLRCSPRSGDLSVYWYQQSLDQGLQFLIQYYNGEERAKGNILERFSAQQFPDLHSELNLSSLELGDSALYFCASSVDKGRYSPLHFGNGTRLTVT.

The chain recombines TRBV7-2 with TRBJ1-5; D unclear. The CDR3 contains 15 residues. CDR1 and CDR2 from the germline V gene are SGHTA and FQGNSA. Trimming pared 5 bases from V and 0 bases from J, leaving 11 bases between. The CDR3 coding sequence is TGTGCCAGCAGCCAGGTCGGTTATAGCAATCAGCCCCAGCATTTT. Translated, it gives CASSQVGYSNQPQHF.

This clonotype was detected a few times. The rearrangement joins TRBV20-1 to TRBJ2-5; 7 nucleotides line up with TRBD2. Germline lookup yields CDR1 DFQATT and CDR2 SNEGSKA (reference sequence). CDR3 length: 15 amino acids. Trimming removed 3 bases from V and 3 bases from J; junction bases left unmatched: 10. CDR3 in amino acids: CSASFVPGGKETQYF. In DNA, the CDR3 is TGCAGTGCTAGCTTCGTTCCGGGAGGAAAAGAGACCCAGTACTTC.

CDR3 in DNA: TGCGCCAGCAGCTTGGCCTTGGGCAGGGTTACTGAAGCTTTCTTT. It yields the protein CASSLALGRVTEAFF. V usage is TRBV5-1 and J usage is TRBJ1-1, with D perhaps matching TRBD1 (5 bases). Trimming left V 0 bases short and J 5 bases short, with 14 bases between. The CDR3 runs 15 residues. Germline V gene lookup returns CDR1 SGHRS and CDR2 YFSETQ.

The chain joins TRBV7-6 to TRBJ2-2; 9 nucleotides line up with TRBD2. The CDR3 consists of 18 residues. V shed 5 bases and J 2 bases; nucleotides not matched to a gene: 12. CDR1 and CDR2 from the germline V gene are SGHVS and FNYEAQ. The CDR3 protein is CASSPRRAGTSNTGELFF. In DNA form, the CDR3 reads TGTGCCAGCAGCCCGCGGCGGGCCGGGACTAGCAACACCGGGGAGCTGTTTTTT.